This T cell receptor beta chain was recorded in a study of blood T cell repertoires in COVID-19. Background on the study: Italy, Spain and the United States were the sources of the convalescent and acute COVID-19 samples.

Libraries were prepared by immunoSEQ multiplex PCR; TCRdb keeps only in-frame clonotypes and omits some of them. The table has 66,000 or so clones, around 84% seen once. Germline V gene data show CDR1 as LNHDA and CDR2 as SQIVND (reference sequence). The CDR3 sequence is 16 residues long. V dropped 3 bases and J dropped 0; count of bases not matched to a gene: 3. The V call is TRBV19, the J call TRBJ2-1; 9 bases line up with TRBD2. The receptor was isolated from a man aged 45-65 years with active COVID-19. The sequenced sample was peripheral blood. CDR3 coding DNA: TGTGCCAGTAGTATTTATAGCGGGGGCTCCTACAATGAGCAGTTCTTC. Its protein is CASSIYSGGSYNEQFF.